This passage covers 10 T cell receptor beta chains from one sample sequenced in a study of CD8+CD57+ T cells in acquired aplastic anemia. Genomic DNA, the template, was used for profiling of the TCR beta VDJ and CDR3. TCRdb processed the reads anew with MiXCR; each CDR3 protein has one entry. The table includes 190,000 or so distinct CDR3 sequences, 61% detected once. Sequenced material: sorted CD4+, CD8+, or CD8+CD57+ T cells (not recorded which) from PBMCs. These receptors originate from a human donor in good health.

The CDR3 DNA reads as TGCAGCGTCCGGACACGGCTGGATGAGCAGTTCTTC. Translating it yields CSVRTRLDEQFF. The chain recombines TRBV29-1 with TRBJ2-1; D is perhaps TRBD1 (5 bases). Germline CDR1 SQVTM, CDR2 ANQGSEA. The CDR3 length is 12 residues. The V end was cut by 6 bases, the J end by 8 bases, with 14 bases between.

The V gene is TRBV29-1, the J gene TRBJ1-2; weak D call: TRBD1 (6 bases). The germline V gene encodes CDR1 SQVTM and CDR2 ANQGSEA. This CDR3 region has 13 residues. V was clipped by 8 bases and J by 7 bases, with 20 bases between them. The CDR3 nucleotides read TGCAGCATCCCAGAGGGGGGGGCAGCTGGCTACACCTTC. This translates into CSIPEGGAAGYTF.

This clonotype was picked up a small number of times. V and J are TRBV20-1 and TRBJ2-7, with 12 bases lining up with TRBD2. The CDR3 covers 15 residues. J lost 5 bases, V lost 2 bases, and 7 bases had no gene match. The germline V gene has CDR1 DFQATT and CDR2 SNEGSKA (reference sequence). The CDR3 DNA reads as TGCAGTGCTAGAACTAGCGGGGGGCTTTTCGACGAGCAGTACTTC. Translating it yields CSARTSGGLFDEQYF.

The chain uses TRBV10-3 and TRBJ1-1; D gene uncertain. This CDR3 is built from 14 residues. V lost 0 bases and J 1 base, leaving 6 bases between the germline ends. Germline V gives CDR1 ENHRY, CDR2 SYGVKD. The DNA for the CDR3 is TGTGCCATCAGTGAGTCTCAGTCGAACACTGAAGCTTTCTTT. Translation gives CAISESQSNTEAFF.

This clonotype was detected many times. CDR3 in amino acids: CASSYTGGYTF. The CDR3 DNA reads as TGTGCCAGCAGCTACACTGGTGGCTACACCTTC. The chain links TRBV7-9 to TRBJ1-2; D not certain. This CDR3 has 11 residues. Looked up from germline, CDR1 is SEHNR and CDR2 is FQNEAQ (reference sequence). V was trimmed by 4 bases and J by 7 bases, leaving 7 bases between them.

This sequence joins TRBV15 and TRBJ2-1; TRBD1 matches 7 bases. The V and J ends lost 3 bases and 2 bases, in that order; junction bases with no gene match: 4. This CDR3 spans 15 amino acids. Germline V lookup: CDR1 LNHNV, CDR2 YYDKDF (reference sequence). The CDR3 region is CATSRAGTAYNEQFF. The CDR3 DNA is TGTGCCACCAGCAGGGCAGGGACAGCCTACAATGAGCAGTTCTTC.

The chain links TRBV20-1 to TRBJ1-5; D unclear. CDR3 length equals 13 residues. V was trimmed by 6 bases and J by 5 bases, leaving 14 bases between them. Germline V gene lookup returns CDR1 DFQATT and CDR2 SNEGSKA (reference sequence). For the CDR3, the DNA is TGCAGTGCCAGCAGTGCCACGGATCAGCCCCAGCATTTT. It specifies CSASSATDQPQHF.

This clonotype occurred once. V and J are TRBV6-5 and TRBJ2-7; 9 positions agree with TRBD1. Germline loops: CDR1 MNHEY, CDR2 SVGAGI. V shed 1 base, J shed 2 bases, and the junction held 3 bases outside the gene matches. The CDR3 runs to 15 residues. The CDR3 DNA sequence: TGTGCCAGCAGTTACTGGCGGACAGGGGCCTACGAGCAGTACTTC. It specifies CASSYWRTGAYEQYF.

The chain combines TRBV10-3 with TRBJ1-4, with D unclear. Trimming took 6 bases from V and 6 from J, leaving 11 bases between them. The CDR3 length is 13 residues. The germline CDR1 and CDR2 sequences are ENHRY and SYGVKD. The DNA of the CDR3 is TGTGCCATCAGCACCGAACGGGATGAAAAACTGTTTTTT. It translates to CAISTERDEKLFF.

The CDR3 is CASSVGGGVTGDTQYF. DNA of the CDR3: TGTGCCAGCAGCGTAGGTGGCGGGGTCACAGGAGATACGCAGTATTTT. This sequence joins TRBV9 and TRBJ2-3, with D possibly TRBD2 on 6 matching bases. Germline V CDR1 and CDR2: SGDLS, YYNGEE. Trimming removed 0 bases at V and 5 bases at J, with 16 bases between. The CDR3 consists of 16 residues.